This TCR beta chain was obtained from a study of blood T cells in healthy people across ages. Study-wide results and caveats: Those diversity estimates obtained from one million T cells were thought to be underestimates.

The CDR3 is made up of 14 amino acids. Germline CDR1 SQVTM, CDR2 ANQGSEA. V gave up 4 bases and J gave up 4 bases, with 14 bases separating them. Each sample gave at least 6 million isolated PBMCs. As for this clonotype: No antigen is known for it.

For the second PCR, which ran for about 6 to 11 cycles, a sample-barcoded 5' primer and a J-beta primer mix were used. TCRdb recomputed calls from the 5' RACE reads with MiXCR, one row per CDR3 protein. Of approximately 800,000 distinct CDR3 sequences in the sample, around 62% were seen once. The sequenced material came from blood. The TCR originated in a young man in good health. The chain uses TRBV29-1 and TRBJ2-1; D might be TRBD1 (6 bases). This CDR3 reads CSVGFRGAYNEQFF. The CDR3 DNA is TGCAGCGTTGGGTTCAGGGGTGCATACAATGAGCAGTTCTTC.